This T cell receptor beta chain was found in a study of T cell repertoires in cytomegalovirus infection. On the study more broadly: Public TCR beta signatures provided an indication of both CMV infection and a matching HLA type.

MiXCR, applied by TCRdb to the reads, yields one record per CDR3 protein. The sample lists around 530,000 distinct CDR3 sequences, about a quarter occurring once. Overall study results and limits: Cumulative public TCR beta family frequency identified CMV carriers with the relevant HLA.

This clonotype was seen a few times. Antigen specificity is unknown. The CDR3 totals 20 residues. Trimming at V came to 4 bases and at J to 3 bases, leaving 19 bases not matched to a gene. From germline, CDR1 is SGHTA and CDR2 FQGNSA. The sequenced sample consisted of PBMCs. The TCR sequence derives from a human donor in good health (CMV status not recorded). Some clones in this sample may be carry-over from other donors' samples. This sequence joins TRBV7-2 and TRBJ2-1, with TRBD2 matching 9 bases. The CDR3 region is CASSSIGGSGREGFYNEQFF. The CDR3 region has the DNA TGTGCCAGCAGCTCCATAGGGGGGTCAGGGCGGGAGGGGTTCTACAATGAGCAGTTCTTC.